This TCR beta chain was identified in a study of blood T cells in healthy people across ages. Turning to the study itself: Per two T cells, about one barcoded beta molecule was captured through template switching.

The CDR3 has 13 residues. V was trimmed by 2 bases and J by 1 base, leaving 6 bases between them. Germline loops: CDR1 SGHKS, CDR2 YYEKEE (reference sequence). A sample-barcoded 5' primer and a J-beta primer mix were used in a second PCR of roughly 7 to 11 cycles. Each cDNA molecule was tagged by a template-switch adaptor that had 12 random nucleotides. TCRdb re-called the 5' RACE reads through MiXCR, storing one row per CDR3 protein. The sample yields about 580,000 distinct CDR3 sequences, around 48% seen once. This clonotype appeared a few times. What it binds is not known. Study findings and constraints: TCR beta diversity per million T cells fell roughly linearly with age.

The sequencing input was blood. This clonotype originated in a man older than 75 in good health. The chain joins TRBV5-5 to TRBJ1-2; no reliable D call. The CDR3 DNA follows: TGTGCCAGCAGCTTCGGGAATAACTATGGCTACACCTTC. It translates to CASSFGNNYGYTF.